The following is a T cell receptor (beta chain) sequence with its context. Its specificity is not known. The data were taken from a study of cytomegalovirus exposure and HLA in healthy donors. Study results and limitations: Among TCR beta chains, those listed as cytomegalovirus-associated numbered about 160. Rare TCR sequences predominated, though certain public TCRs were found in many donors. The authors confirmed in vitro that a few CMV-associated chains were specific for CMV antigens.

Generated by immunoSEQ multiplex PCR, the TCRdb table keeps only in-frame clones and is missing some. Altogether roughly 60,000 clones are present, around nine tenths being singletons, with the ten largest covering 2% to 2.5%. The V end lost 3 bases, the J end lost 4 bases, and 17 bases lay between the germline ends. The germline V gene encodes CDR1 SGHDT and CDR2 YYEEEE. This CDR3 is 16 amino acids long. This chain links TRBV5-6 with TRBJ1-3; TRBD1 might be the D (6 bases). Sequences were obtained from PBMCs. The sequence came from a woman aged 25 to 39 in good health and CMV-seronegative. CDR3 sequence reads: CASSSLNRETGNTIYF. CDR3 nucleotide sequence: TGTGCCAGCAGCTCCCTGAACAGGGAGACGGGAAACACCATATATTTT.